One and the same sample provided the 21 T cell receptor beta chains below, sequenced in a study of CD8 T cells in Susac syndrome. Random-hexamer reverse transcription was applied to roughly 0.45 to 1 ug RNA. TCRdb ran MiXCR on the immunoSEQ multiplex PCR reads and lists one entry per CDR3 protein. This table has over 130,000 distinct CDR3 sequences, 95% appearing once. Sample: CD4+ T cells from PBMCs. These receptors all come from a human donor with Susac syndrome.

This clonotype occurred once. For the CDR3, the DNA is TGCAGTGCTAGGCCAGCGAACACTGAAGCTTTCTTT. This sequence encodes CSARPANTEAFF. The chain links TRBV20-1 to TRBJ1-1; D not resolved. Trimming pared 3 bases from V and 1 base from J, leaving 6 bases between. CDR1 is DFQATT and CDR2 is SNEGSKA in the germline V gene (reference sequence). This CDR3 region has 12 residues.

The V gene is TRBV20-1, the J gene TRBJ2-1; TRBD2 matches 7 bases. The CDR3 consists of 14 residues. V gave up 1 base and J gave up 9 bases; unmatched junction bases: 9. The germline V gene has CDR1 DFQATT and CDR2 SNEGSKA (reference sequence). In DNA, the CDR3 is TGCAGTGCTAGAGTCGCGGGAGTAGTCGGTGAGCAGTTCTTC. It encodes CSARVAGVVGEQFF.

The rearrangement links TRBV5-1 to TRBJ2-5; D gene ambiguous. Between the trimmed V and J ends, which lost 0 bases and 5 bases, there was a span of 14 bases. Germline V gene lookup returns CDR1 SGHRS and CDR2 YFSETQ. The CDR3 consists of 15 residues. CDR3 DNA sequence: TGCGCCAGCAGCTTGGAGTCCGCCTTAGGGGAGACCCAGTACTTC. Translation: CASSLESALGETQYF.

V usage is TRBV7-9 and J usage is TRBJ2-2; 12 bases fit TRBD2. Germline V gives CDR1 SEHNR, CDR2 FQNEAQ (reference sequence). The J segment lost 4 bases and the V segment lost 5 bases, leaving 8 bases of the junction unmatched. There are 17 residues in the CDR3. The CDR3 loop reads CASSTRLAGVSTGELFF. The CDR3 DNA follows: TGTGCCAGCAGCACCCGACTAGCGGGAGTGAGCACCGGGGAGCTGTTTTTT.

This clonotype showed up just a few times. V usage is TRBV11-3 and J usage is TRBJ2-7; possibly TRBD1 or TRBD2 for D (6 bases each). Germline V gene data show CDR1 as SGHNT and CDR2 as YENEEA. V shed 0 bases and J shed 6 bases, with 9 bases lying between them. CDR3 length: 13 residues. The DNA for the CDR3 is TGTGCCAGCAGCTTAGAGGGGGGCTCCGAGCAGTACTTC. It translates to CASSLEGGSEQYF.

The chain employs TRBV15 and TRBJ2-5; the D is unclear. The germline V and J ends were trimmed by 3 bases and 1 base, with 0 bases remaining between them. The CDR3 runs 11 residues. Per germline, CDR1 LNHNV and CDR2 YYDKDF (reference sequence). The CDR3 nucleotides are TGTGCCACCAGCAGCCAAGAGACCCAGTACTTC. Translating gives CATSSQETQYF.

The gene calls are TRBV4-2 and TRBJ2-7; D gene ambiguous. This CDR3 is built from 13 residues. The V and J ends lost 2 bases and 5 bases respectively, with 10 bases between them. Germline V gene lookup returns CDR1 LGHNA and CDR2 YNFKEQ. CDR3 sequence reads: CASSQISEHEQYF. DNA of the CDR3: TGTGCCAGCAGCCAAATTTCCGAGCACGAGCAGTACTTC.

The V and J genes are TRBV6-1 and TRBJ1-6, with D uncertain. CDR3 length: 16 residues. The V gene lost 8 bases and the J gene lost 9 bases, with 23 bases spanning the gap. CDR1 and CDR2 from the germline V gene are MNHNS and SASEGT. In DNA form, the CDR3 reads TGTGCCAGCGAAAATATCCGCCCCGTGTCTCGTTCACCCCTCCACTTT. Translated: CASENIRPVSRSPLHF.

The CDR3 DNA reads as TGTGCCAGCAGCCATCCAACAGGGAGCTCTGGGGCCAACGTCCTGACTTTC. This sequence encodes CASSHPTGSSGANVLTF. The gene calls are TRBV7-9 and TRBJ2-6, with a possible D match to TRBD1 (6 bases). The V end lost 5 bases, the J end lost 0 bases, and 14 bases lay between the germline ends. The germline V gene has CDR1 SEHNR and CDR2 FQNEAQ (reference sequence). CDR3 length: 17 residues.

This sequence joins TRBV5-1 and TRBJ2-5; perhaps TRBD1 as D (6 bases). The V end was cut by 4 bases, the J end by 1 base, with 11 bases between. The CDR3 contains 14 residues. Germline V lookup: CDR1 SGHRS, CDR2 YFSETQ. CDR3 protein: CASSRWTVQETQYF. CDR3 bases: TGCGCCAGCAGCCGGTGGACAGTCCAAGAGACCCAGTACTTC.

The CDR3 loop reads CASSDYEQYF. Written as DNA, the CDR3 is TGTGCCAGCTCCGATTACGAGCAGTACTTC. The chain has TRBV2 and TRBJ2-7, with D unclear. Germline V gene lookup returns CDR1 SNHLY and CDR2 FYNNEI. V was pared by 8 bases and J by 4 bases, with 6 bases between. CDR3 size: 10 residues.

The chain couples TRBV18 to TRBJ1-1, with 9 bases matching TRBD1. The CDR3 has 14 amino acids. The V and J ends lost 5 bases and 8 bases, in that order; junction bases with no gene match: 9. CDR1 and CDR2 (germline): KGHSH, LQKENI. CDR3 nucleotides: TGTGCCAGCTCAACCCAATTCGGGACAGGGGAAGCTTTCTTT. It yields the protein CASSTQFGTGEAFF. Looking up the rest from reference TRBV18 and TRBJ1-1 gives the full variable domain: NAGVMQNPRHLVRRRGQEARLRCSPMKGHSHVYWYRQLPEEGLKFMVYLQKENIIDESGMPKERFSAEFPKEGPSILRIQQVVRGDSAAYFCASSTQFGTGEAFFGQGTRLTVV.

The J gene is TRBJ1-1, the V gene TRBV20-1; D unclear. Trimming stripped 3 bases from V and 6 bases from J, with 11 bases between. Germline loops: CDR1 DFQATT, CDR2 SNEGSKA (reference sequence). CDR3 length: 12 amino acids. The CDR3 DNA reads TGCAGTGCTAGTTCGGGAAACGCTGAAGCTTTCTTT. It yields the protein CSASSGNAEAFF.

This chain uses TRBV18 with TRBJ2-6; no clear D gene. Germline CDR1 KGHSH, CDR2 LQKENI. Deletions cut 2 bases from V and 1 base from J, with 6 bases between. This CDR3 is built from 15 residues. DNA of the CDR3: TGTGCCAGCTCACCAACACTGTCTGGGGCCAACGTCCTGACTTTC. This translates into CASSPTLSGANVLTF.

The chain links TRBV18 to TRBJ1-1; the D is unclear. From germline, CDR1 is KGHSH and CDR2 LQKENI. This CDR3 has 13 residues. Trimming took off 8 bases at V and 3 bases at J, with 13 bases between the two ends. The CDR3 DNA reads TGTGCCAGCACAACCGAGGGAGACACTGAAGCTTTCTTT. Its translation is CASTTEGDTEAFF.

J is TRBJ2-1 and V is TRBV4-3, with a tentative D call TRBD2 (5 bases). The CDR3 length is 15 residues. The germline V and J ends were trimmed by 2 bases and 4 bases, with 12 bases remaining between them. The germline V gene encodes CDR1 LGHNA and CDR2 YSLEER. Here the CDR3 DNA reads TGCGCCAGCAGCCAATCAAGGACTCCATACAATGAGCAGTTCTTC. It encodes CASSQSRTPYNEQFF.

CDR3 DNA sequence: TGCGCCAGCAGCCCACAACAGGGGTTCTATGGCTACACCTTC. Its protein is CASSPQQGFYGYTF. The chain carries TRBV4-1 and TRBJ1-2; 7 bases line up with TRBD1. Germline V lookup: CDR1 MGHRA, CDR2 YSYEKL. Losses at the gene ends were 4 bases for V and 4 bases for J; bases not matched to a gene: 6. The CDR3 is 14 amino acids.

In its sample, this clonotype was seen a few times. The chain recombines TRBV4-1 with TRBJ2-5; 9 positions match TRBD1. This CDR3 comprises 14 residues. CDR1 and CDR2 (germline): MGHRA, YSYEKL. Trimming cost V 4 bases and J 5 bases; bases outside gene matches: 5. CDR3 amino acids: CASSRGTGRETQYF. The CDR3 DNA is TGCGCCAGCAGCCGAGGGACAGGGCGGGAGACCCAGTACTTC.

The chain employs TRBV21-1 and TRBJ2-5; the table's D call, TRBD1, was not checked against the DNA. TRBV21-1 has pseudogene status. This CDR3 spans 14 amino acids. The CDR3 protein is CASSFWRLEETQYF. The CDR3 nucleotides are TGTGCCAGCAGCTTTTGGCGCCTGGAGGAGACCCAGTACTTC.

The CDR3 nucleotides are TGTGCCACCAGCAGAGGTGTCAGGGGCCCAGATACGCAGTATTTT. This sequence encodes CATSRGVRGPDTQYF. The genes are TRBV15 and TRBJ2-3, with D possibly TRBD1 on 6 matching bases. The germline V and J ends were trimmed by 1 base and 4 bases, with 12 bases remaining between them. The CDR3 spans 15 residues. The germline V gene has CDR1 LNHNV and CDR2 YYDKDF (reference sequence).

The chain recombines TRBV5-1 with TRBJ2-2; maybe TRBD1 (6 bases). Germline V gives CDR1 SGHRS, CDR2 YFSETQ. Trimming removed 4 bases at V and 6 bases at J, with 16 bases between. This CDR3 contains 15 residues. The CDR3 DNA follows: TGCGCCAGCAGCCAACTCGACAGGCTATCCGGGGAGCTGTTTTTT. It encodes CASSQLDRLSGELFF.